This passage covers 10 T cell receptor beta chains from one sample sequenced in a study of blood T cell repertoires in COVID-19. Assay: immunoSEQ multiplex PCR; the TCRdb copy retains only in-frame clones and omits some. Of under 200,000 clones in the sample, about 80% are singletons; the top ten hold roughly 3.5%. Input material: PBMCs or T cells enriched from blood (not recorded which). The receptors come from a woman in her sixties or seventies who had recovered from COVID-19.

The rearrangement uses TRBV10-1 and TRBJ1-2; no clear D. CDR1 is WNHNN and CDR2 is SYGVQD in the germline V gene (reference sequence). The CDR3 is 13 residues long. Trimming shortened V by 2 bases and J by 4 bases, and 8 bases separated the two germline ends. CDR3 nucleotide sequence: TGCGCCAGCAGTGAGGTCAGACTCTATGGCTACACCTTC. Its protein product is CASSEVRLYGYTF.

The chain employs TRBV5-1 and TRBJ1-1, with TRBD1 as a possible D gene (5 bases). The V gene's germline CDR1 is SGHRS and CDR2 YFSETQ. The CDR3 spans 15 residues. V lost 6 bases to trimming and J lost 0 bases, with 15 bases between them. This CDR3 is CASNPTGLMNTEAFF. The CDR3 coding sequence is TGCGCCAGCAACCCTACAGGCCTCATGAACACTGAAGCTTTCTTT. The full variable domain, rest sourced from reference TRBV5-1 and TRBJ1-1, is KAGVTQTPRYLIKTRGQQVTLSCSPISGHRSVSWYQQTPGQGLQFLFEYFSETQRNKGNFPGRFSGRQFSNSRSEMNVSTLELGDSALYLCASNPTGLMNTEAFFGQGTRLTVV.

The gene calls are TRBV15 and TRBJ1-1; 9 positions agree with TRBD1. CDR1 is LNHNV, CDR2 YYDKDF, per germline (reference sequence). V dropped 1 base and J dropped 7; count of bases not matched to a gene: 10. This CDR3 comprises 16 residues. The CDR3 reads CATSRGDRGRGSEAFF. The CDR3 bases are TGTGCCACCAGCAGAGGAGACAGGGGGAGGGGCAGTGAAGCTTTCTTT. Full variable domain (missing parts from reference TRBV15 and TRBJ1-1): DAMVIQNPRYQVTQFGKPVTLSCSQTLNHNVMYWYQQKSSQAPKLLFHYYDKDFNNEADTPDNFQSRRPNTSFCFLDIRSPGLGDTAMYLCATSRGDRGRGSEAFFGQGTRLTVV.

V usage is TRBV19 and J usage is TRBJ2-2; D not certain. From germline, CDR1 is LNHDA and CDR2 SQIVND (reference sequence). The CDR3 contains 14 residues. The germline V and J ends were trimmed by 1 base and 5 bases, with 8 bases remaining between them. This CDR3 reads CASSIADLTGELFF. CDR3 bases: TGTGCCAGTAGTATAGCAGACTTAACCGGGGAGCTGTTTTTT.

The chain recombines TRBV5-1 with TRBJ1-1, with 7 bases aligning to TRBD1. CDR3 length: 16 amino acids. Germline V gene data show CDR1 as SGHRS and CDR2 as YFSETQ. V gave up 7 bases and J gave up 1 base; unmatched junction bases: 13. CDR3: CASGKGHDRANTEAFF. The DNA of the CDR3 is TGCGCCAGCGGAAAGGGTCATGACAGGGCGAACACTGAAGCTTTCTTT. Looking up the rest from reference TRBV5-1 and TRBJ1-1 gives the full variable domain: KAGVTQTPRYLIKTRGQQVTLSCSPISGHRSVSWYQQTPGQGLQFLFEYFSETQRNKGNFPGRFSGRQFSNSRSEMNVSTLELGDSALYLCASGKGHDRANTEAFFGQGTRLTVV.

The V call is TRBV2, the J call TRBJ2-2; D is perhaps TRBD1 (5 bases). The CDR3 loop spans 16 amino acids. With 6 bases removed from V and 8 bases from J, the gap between germline ends came to 22 bases. Germline V gene lookup returns CDR1 SNHLY and CDR2 FYNNEI. Here the CDR3 DNA reads TGTGCCAGCAGATTTGCGGCAGGTTATTCAGGGGGGGAGCTGTTTTTT. Residues: CASRFAAGYSGGELFF.

This chain uses TRBV11-2 with TRBJ2-7; 7 bases fit TRBD2. This CDR3 is 14 amino acids long. CDR1 and CDR2 (germline): SGHAT, FQNNGV. With V trimmed by 4 bases and J by 4 bases, 7 bases remained unmatched. CDR3: CASSSRSSGYEQYF. In nucleotides, the CDR3 is TGTGCCAGCAGCTCGCGGAGTAGCGGGTACGAGCAGTACTTC.

The CDR3 region is CASSTHPDRGVLNEQFF. The CDR3 DNA reads TGTGCCAGTAGTACTCACCCAGACAGGGGAGTCTTAAATGAGCAGTTCTTC. V gene TRBV19 combines with J gene TRBJ2-1, with 8 nucleotides matching TRBD1. The junction had 15 bases not matched to a gene; V was cut back by 4 bases and J by 7 bases. The CDR3 covers 17 residues. The germline CDR1 and CDR2 sequences are LNHDA and SQIVND (reference sequence).

The chain employs TRBV6-5 and TRBJ1-2; TRBD1 aligns across 8 bases. Unmatched junction bases numbered 10, after V lost 6 bases and J lost 4 bases. Germline lookup yields CDR1 MNHEY and CDR2 SVGAGI. The CDR3 runs 15 residues. CDR3 sequence reads: CASSLTGDGRYGYTF. DNA of the CDR3: TGTGCCAGCAGCCTGACAGGGGACGGGCGCTATGGCTACACCTTC.

The chain links TRBV6-5 to TRBJ2-7; TRBD2 agrees at 7 bases. The CDR3 has 13 residues. The V segment lost 6 bases and the J segment 12 bases; nucleotides outside the gene matches: 14. Germline-derived CDR1 and CDR2 are MNHEY and SVGAGI. The chain's CDR3 is CASRPGTNFRRYF. The CDR3, as DNA: TGTGCCAGCAGGCCCGGGACTAACTTTCGAAGGTACTTC.